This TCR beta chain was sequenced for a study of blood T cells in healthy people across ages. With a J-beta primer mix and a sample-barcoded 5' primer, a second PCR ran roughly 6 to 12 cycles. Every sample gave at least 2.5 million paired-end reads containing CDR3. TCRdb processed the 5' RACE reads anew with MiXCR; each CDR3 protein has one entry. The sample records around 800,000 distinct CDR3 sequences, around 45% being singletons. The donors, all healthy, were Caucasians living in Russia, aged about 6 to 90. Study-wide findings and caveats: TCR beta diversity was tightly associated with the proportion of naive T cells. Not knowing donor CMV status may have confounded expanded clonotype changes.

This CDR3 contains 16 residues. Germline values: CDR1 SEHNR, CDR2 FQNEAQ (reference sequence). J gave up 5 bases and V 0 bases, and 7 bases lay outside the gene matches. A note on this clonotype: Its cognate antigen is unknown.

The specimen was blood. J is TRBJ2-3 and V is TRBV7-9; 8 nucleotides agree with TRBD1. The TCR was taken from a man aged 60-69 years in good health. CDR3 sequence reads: CASSLAGTGKLDTQYF. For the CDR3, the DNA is TGTGCCAGCAGCTTAGCGGGGACAGGAAAATTAGATACGCAGTATTTT.